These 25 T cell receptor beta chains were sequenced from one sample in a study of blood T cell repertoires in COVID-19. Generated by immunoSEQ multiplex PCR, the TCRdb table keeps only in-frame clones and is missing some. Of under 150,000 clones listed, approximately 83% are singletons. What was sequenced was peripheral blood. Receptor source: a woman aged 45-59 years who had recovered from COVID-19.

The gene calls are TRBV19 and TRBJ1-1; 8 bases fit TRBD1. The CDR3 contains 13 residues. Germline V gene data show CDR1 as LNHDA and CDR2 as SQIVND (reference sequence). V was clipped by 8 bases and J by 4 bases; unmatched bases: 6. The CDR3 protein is CASCGQGSTEAFF. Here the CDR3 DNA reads TGTGCCAGTTGCGGACAGGGCAGCACTGAAGCTTTCTTT.

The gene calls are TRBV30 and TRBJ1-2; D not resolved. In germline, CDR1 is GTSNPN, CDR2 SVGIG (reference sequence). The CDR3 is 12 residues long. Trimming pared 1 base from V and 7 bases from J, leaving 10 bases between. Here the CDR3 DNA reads TGTGCCTGGAGTGCAACAATTTCTGGCTACACCTTC. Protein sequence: CAWSATISGYTF.

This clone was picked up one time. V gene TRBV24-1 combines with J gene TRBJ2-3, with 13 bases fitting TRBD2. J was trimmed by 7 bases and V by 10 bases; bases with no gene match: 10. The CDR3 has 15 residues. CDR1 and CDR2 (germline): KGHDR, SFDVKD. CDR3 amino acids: CATGTSGNNINTQYF. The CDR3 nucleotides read TGTGCCACAGGGACTAGCGGGAACAACATAAATACGCAGTATTTT.

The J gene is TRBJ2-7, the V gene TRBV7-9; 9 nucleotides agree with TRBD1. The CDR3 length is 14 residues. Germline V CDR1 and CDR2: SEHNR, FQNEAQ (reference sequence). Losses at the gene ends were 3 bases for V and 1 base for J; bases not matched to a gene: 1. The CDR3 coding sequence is TGTGCCAGCAGCTTTGGGACAGGGTCCTACGAGCAGTACTTC. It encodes CASSFGTGSYEQYF.

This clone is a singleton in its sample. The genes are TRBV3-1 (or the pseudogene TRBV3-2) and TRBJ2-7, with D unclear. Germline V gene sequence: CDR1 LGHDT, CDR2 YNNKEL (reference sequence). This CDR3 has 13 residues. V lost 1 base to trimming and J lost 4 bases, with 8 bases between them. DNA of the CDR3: TGTGCCAGCAGCCAAGTGCTAAATTACGAGCAGTACTTC. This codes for CASSQVLNYEQYF.

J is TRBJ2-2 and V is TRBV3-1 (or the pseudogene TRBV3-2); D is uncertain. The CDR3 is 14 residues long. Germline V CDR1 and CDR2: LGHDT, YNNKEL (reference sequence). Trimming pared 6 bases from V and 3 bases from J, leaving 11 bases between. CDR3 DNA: TGTGCCAGCAGTCGTATAGAGGACACCGGGGAGCTGTTTTTT. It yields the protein CASSRIEDTGELFF.

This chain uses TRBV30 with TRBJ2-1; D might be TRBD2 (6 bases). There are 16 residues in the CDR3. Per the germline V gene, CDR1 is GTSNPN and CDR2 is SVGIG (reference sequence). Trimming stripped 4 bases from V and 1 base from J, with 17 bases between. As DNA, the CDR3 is TGTGCCTGGACTATCTCGGGCGGGGCATCCTACAATGAGCAGTTCTTC. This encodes CAWTISGGASYNEQFF.

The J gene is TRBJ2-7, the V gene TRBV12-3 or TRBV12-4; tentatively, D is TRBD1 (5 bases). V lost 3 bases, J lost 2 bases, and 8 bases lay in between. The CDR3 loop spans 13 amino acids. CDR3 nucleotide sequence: TGTGCCAGCAGTTTCGACAGAGCCTACGAGCAGTACTTC. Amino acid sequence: CASSFDRAYEQYF.

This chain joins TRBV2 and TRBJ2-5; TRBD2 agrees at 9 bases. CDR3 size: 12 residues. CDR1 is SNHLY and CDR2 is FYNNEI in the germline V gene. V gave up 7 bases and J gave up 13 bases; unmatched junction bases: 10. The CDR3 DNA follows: TGTGCCAGCATCGGTCGCGGGGGGGCTTGGTACTTC. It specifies CASIGRGGAWYF.

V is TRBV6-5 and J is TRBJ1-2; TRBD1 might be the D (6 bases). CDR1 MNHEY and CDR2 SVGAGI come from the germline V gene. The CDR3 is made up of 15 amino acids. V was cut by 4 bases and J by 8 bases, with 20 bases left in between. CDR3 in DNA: TGTGCCAGCAGTTCCACCTTACAGGGTACGAAAGGCTACACCTTC. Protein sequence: CASSSTLQGTKGYTF.

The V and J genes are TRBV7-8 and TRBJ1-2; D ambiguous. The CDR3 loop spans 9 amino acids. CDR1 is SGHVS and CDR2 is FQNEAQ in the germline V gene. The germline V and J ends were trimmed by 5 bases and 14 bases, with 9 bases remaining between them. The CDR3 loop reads CASSRVPTF. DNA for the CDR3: TGTGCCAGCAGCCGCGTCCCTACCTTC.

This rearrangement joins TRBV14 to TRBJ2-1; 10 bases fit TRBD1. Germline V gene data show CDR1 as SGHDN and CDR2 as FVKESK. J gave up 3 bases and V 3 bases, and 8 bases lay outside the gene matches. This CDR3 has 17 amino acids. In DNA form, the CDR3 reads TGTGCCAGCAGCCACTACTGGCGGGACAGGGGCTACAATGAGCAGTTCTTC. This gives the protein CASSHYWRDRGYNEQFF.

The CDR3, as DNA: TGTGCCAGCAGCCATAGAGAGACTGGACTAGGGGATACGCAGTATTTT. It is translated as CASSHRETGLGDTQYF. The chain carries TRBV7-9 and TRBJ2-3; the match to TRBD2 covers 7 bases. V gave up 5 bases and J gave up 6 bases; unmatched junction bases: 14. The CDR3 covers 16 residues. Germline values: CDR1 SEHNR, CDR2 FQNEAQ (reference sequence).

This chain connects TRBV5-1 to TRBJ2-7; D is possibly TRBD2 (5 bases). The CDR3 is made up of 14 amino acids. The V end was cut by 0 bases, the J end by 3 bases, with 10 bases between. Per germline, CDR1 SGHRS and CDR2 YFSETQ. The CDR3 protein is CASSLGLRVYEQYF. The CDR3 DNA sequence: TGCGCCAGCAGCTTGGGACTGCGGGTCTACGAGCAGTACTTC.

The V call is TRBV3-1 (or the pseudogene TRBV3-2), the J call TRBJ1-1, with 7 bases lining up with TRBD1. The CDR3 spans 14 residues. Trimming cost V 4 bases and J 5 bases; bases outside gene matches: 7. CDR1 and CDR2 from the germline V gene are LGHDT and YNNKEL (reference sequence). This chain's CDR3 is CASSPTAGGTEAFF. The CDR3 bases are TGTGCCAGCAGCCCGACCGCAGGGGGGACTGAAGCTTTCTTT.

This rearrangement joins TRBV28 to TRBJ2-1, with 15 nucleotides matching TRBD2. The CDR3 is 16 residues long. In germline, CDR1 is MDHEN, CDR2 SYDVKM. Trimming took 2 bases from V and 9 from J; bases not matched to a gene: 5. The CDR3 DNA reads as TGTGCCAGCAGTTTAGGACTAGCGGGGGGGCTGAGTGAGCAGTTCTTC. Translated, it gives CASSLGLAGGLSEQFF.

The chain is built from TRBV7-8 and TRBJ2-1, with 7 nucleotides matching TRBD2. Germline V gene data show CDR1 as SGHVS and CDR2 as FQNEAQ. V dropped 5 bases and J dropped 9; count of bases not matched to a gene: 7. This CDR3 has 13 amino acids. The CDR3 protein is CASSRQASGEQFF. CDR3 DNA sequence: TGTGCCAGCAGCCGTCAGGCTAGCGGTGAGCAGTTCTTC. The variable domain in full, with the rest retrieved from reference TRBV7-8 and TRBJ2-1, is GAGVSQSPRYKVAKRGQDVALRCDPISGHVSLFWYQQALGQGPEFLTYFQNEAQLDKSGLPSDRFFAERPEGSVSTLKIQRTQQEDSAVYLCASSRQASGEQFFGPGTRLTVL.

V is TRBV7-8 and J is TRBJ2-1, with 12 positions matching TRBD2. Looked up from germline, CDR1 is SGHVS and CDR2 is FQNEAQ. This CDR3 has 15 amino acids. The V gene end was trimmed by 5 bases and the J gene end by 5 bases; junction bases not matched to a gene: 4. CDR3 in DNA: TGTGCCAGCAGCACTAGCGGGGGGCCGAACAATGAGCAGTTCTTC. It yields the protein CASSTSGGPNNEQFF.

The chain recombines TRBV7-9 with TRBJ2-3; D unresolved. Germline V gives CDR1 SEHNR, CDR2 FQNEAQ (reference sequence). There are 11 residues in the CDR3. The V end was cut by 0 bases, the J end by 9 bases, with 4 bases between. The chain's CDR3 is CASSLASTQYF. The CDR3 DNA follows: TGTGCCAGCAGCTTAGCAAGCACGCAGTATTTT.

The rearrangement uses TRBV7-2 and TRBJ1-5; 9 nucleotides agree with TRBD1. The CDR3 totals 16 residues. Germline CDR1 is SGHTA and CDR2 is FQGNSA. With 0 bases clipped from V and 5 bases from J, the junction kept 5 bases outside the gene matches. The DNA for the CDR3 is TGTGCCAGCAGCTTAGCGGTGACAGGGGGTTATCAGCCCCAGCATTTT. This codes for CASSLAVTGGYQPQHF.

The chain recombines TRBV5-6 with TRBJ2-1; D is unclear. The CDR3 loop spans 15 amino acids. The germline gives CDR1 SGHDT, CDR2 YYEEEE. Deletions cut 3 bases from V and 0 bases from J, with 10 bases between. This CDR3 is CASSSLRSSYNEQFF. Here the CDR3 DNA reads TGTGCCAGCAGCTCCCTTAGGAGCTCCTACAATGAGCAGTTCTTC.

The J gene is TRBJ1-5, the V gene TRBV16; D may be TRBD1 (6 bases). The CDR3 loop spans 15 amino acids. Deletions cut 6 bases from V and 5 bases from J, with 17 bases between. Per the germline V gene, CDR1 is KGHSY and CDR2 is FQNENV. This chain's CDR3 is CASSKGGVPHQPQHF. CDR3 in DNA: TGTGCCAGCAGTAAAGGGGGGGTTCCTCATCAGCCCCAGCATTTT.

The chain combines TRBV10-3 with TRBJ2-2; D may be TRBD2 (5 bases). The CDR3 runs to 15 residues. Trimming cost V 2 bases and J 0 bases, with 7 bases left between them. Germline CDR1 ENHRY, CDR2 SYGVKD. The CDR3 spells CAISEGGSNTGELFF. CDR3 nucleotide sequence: TGTGCCATCAGTGAGGGAGGTTCGAACACCGGGGAGCTGTTTTTT.

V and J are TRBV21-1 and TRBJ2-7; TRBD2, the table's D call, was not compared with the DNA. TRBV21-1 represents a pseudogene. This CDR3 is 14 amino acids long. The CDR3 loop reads CASSNGGFPYEQYF. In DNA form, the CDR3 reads TGTGCCAGCAGCAACGGAGGATTCCCCTACGAGCAGTACTTC.

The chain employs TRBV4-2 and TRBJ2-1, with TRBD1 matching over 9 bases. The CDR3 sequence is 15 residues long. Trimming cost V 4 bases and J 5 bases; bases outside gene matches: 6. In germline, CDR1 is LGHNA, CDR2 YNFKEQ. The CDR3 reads CASSLPGQGNNEQFF. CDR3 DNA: TGTGCCAGCAGCCTCCCGGGACAGGGAAACAATGAGCAGTTCTTC.